Each of the 27 T cell receptor beta chains below was sequenced from the same sample in a study of shared clonotypes between healthy human individuals. The data were produced by immunoSEQ multiplex PCR, yet TCRdb's version contains in-frame clones alone and is incomplete. The sample holds 550,000 to 750,000 clones, approximately 90% seen once. Naive CD8 cells comprised CD45RO-negative, CCR7-positively selected cells, excluding terminally differentiated effector memory CD45RA+ cells. The specimen was naive CD8+ T cells sorted from blood. These TCRs come from a man aged 30 to 45 in good health.

This sequence joins TRBV29-1 and TRBJ2-7; D unclear. With 8 bases removed from V and 4 bases from J, the gap between germline ends came to 39 bases. Germline lookup yields CDR1 SQVTM and CDR2 ANQGSEA. The CDR3 runs 20 residues. CDR3 amino acids: CSHPSLGGVLAMWCLYEQYF. The CDR3 bases are TGCAGCCATCCGTCCCTCGGTGGTGTTTTGGCCATGTGGTGCCTGTACGAGCAGTACTTC.

The chain employs TRBV10-3 and TRBJ2-3, with 11 bases lining up with TRBD2. Germline V gives CDR1 ENHRY, CDR2 SYGVKD. V lost 5 bases, J lost 6 bases, and 10 bases stayed unmatched. This CDR3 is built from 16 residues. CDR3 in DNA: TGTGCCATCAGTAATCAGACTAGCGGGATTTCGGATACGCAGTATTTT. Translating it yields CAISNQTSGISDTQYF.

The rearrangement uses TRBV14 and TRBJ2-1; the match to TRBD2 covers 11 bases. Germline V gives CDR1 SGHDN, CDR2 FVKESK. Trimming removed 1 base from V and 0 bases from J; junction bases left unmatched: 11. The CDR3 contains 20 residues. Written as DNA, the CDR3 is TGTGCCAGCAGCCAAGGTTGGGGGGGGACTAGCGGAAGCTCCTACAATGAGCAGTTCTTC. Protein sequence: CASSQGWGGTSGSSYNEQFF.

The chain recombines TRBV4-1 with TRBJ2-5, with D unresolved. The CDR3 consists of 15 residues. The germline CDR1 and CDR2 sequences are MGHRA and YSYEKL. V dropped 0 bases and J dropped 5 bases, with 13 bases sitting between them. CDR3 coding DNA: TGCGCCAGCAGCCAAGAGGTGGGGTTTTCGGAGACCCAGTACTTC. Translation: CASSQEVGFSETQYF.

This clone was seen once. The V call is TRBV6-5, the J call TRBJ1-1; D is perhaps TRBD1 (5 bases). This CDR3 has 14 residues. The germline V and J ends were trimmed by 2 bases and 6 bases, with 13 bases remaining between them. Germline V gene lookup returns CDR1 MNHEY and CDR2 SVGAGI. The DNA for the CDR3 is TGTGCCAGCAGTTACGGTAGGGTGGGGGCTGAAGCTTTCTTT. As protein: CASSYGRVGAEAFF.

In this sample, this clone turned up once. This chain connects TRBV30 to TRBJ2-6; weak D call: TRBD2 (6 bases). V was clipped by 5 bases and J by 1 base, with 12 bases between them. CDR3 length: 15 residues. Per the germline V gene, CDR1 is GTSNPN and CDR2 is SVGIG (reference sequence). The CDR3 protein is CAWGLGSSGANVLTF. Written as DNA, the CDR3 is TGTGCCTGGGGTCTCGGGAGTTCTGGGGCCAACGTCCTGACTTTC.

This rearrangement joins TRBV5-4 to TRBJ1-2, with a weak D call TRBD1 (6 bases). Per germline, CDR1 SGHNT and CDR2 YYREEE (reference sequence). Trimming took 4 bases from V and 4 from J, leaving 20 bases between them. The CDR3 has 16 residues. CDR3 in DNA: TGTGCCAGCAGCGACCCTTCAGGGGAACGGGTCTATGGCTACACCTTC. Encoded protein: CASSDPSGERVYGYTF. Full variable domain (missing parts from reference TRBV5-4 and TRBJ1-2): ETGVTQSPTHLIKTRGQQVTLRCSSQSGHNTVSWYQQALGQGPQFIFQYYREEENGRGNFPPRFSGLQFPNYSSELNVNALELDDSALYLCASSDPSGERVYGYTFGSGTRLTVV.

The rearrangement uses TRBV15 and TRBJ2-5; TRBD2 might be the D (5 bases). This CDR3 has 13 amino acids. Trimming pared 8 bases from V and 1 base from J, leaving 11 bases between. Looked up from germline, CDR1 is LNHNV and CDR2 is YYDKDF (reference sequence). Written as DNA, the CDR3 is TGTGCCACCGCCGGGAAGCTCCAAGAGACCCAGTACTTC. It codes for CATAGKLQETQYF. Full variable domain (rest looked up from reference TRBV15 and TRBJ2-5): DAMVIQNPRYQVTQFGKPVTLSCSQTLNHNVMYWYQQKSSQAPKLLFHYYDKDFNNEADTPDNFQSRRPNTSFCFLDIRSPGLGDTAMYLCATAGKLQETQYFGPGTRLLVL.

The V and J genes are TRBV7-9 and TRBJ2-3, with a weak D call TRBD1 (6 bases). The V and J ends lost 5 bases and 4 bases respectively, with 10 bases between them. Germline assignment: CDR1 SEHNR and CDR2 FQNEAQ (reference sequence). The CDR3 runs 13 residues. For the CDR3, the DNA is TGTGCCAGCAGCGGGGCAGGGGCAGATACGCAGTATTTT. Protein sequence: CASSGAGADTQYF.

V gene TRBV25-1 combines with J gene TRBJ1-4; the D is unclear. CDR1 and CDR2 (germline): MGHDK, SYGVNS. The V gene lost 2 bases and the J gene lost 4 bases, with 11 bases spanning the gap. The CDR3 loop spans 15 amino acids. CDR3 coding DNA: TGTGCCAGCAGTGAACCGACGTTGCTTAATGAAAAACTGTTTTTT. Protein: CASSEPTLLNEKLFF. The full variable domain, rest sourced from reference TRBV25-1 and TRBJ1-4, is EADIYQTPRYLVIGTGKKITLECSQTMGHDKMYWYQQDPGMELHLIHYSYGVNSTEKGDLSSESTVSRIRTEHFPLTLESARPSHTSQYLCASSEPTLLNEKLFFGSGTQLSVL.

The CDR3 sequence: CASSYSREEGQDEAFF. For the CDR3, the DNA is TGTGCCAGCAGTTACTCACGAGAAGAGGGACAGGATGAAGCTTTCTTT. The chain combines TRBV6-6 with TRBJ1-1; 8 nucleotides match TRBD1. The CDR3 length is 16 residues. V shed 0 bases and J 7 bases; nucleotides not matched to a gene: 10. Germline loops: CDR1 MNHNY, CDR2 SVGAGI (reference sequence).

This rearrangement joins TRBV28 to TRBJ2-5; no definite D call. Trimming shortened V by 2 bases and J by 10 bases, and 11 bases separated the two germline ends. Germline V CDR1 and CDR2: MDHEN, SYDVKM. The CDR3 totals 12 residues. The chain's CDR3 is CASSLGESIQYF. CDR3 coding DNA: TGTGCCAGCAGTTTAGGCGAGAGCATCCAGTACTTC.

CDR3 coding DNA: TGCAGCGTTGAAGGAAGACTAGCGGGAGGGCCAGGCACAGATACGCAGTATTTT. This translates into CSVEGRLAGGPGTDTQYF. The chain carries TRBV29-1 and TRBJ2-3; 14 bases agree with TRBD2. The CDR3 has 18 residues. CDR1 is SQVTM, CDR2 ANQGSEA, per germline. J was trimmed by 1 base and V by 1 base; bases with no gene match: 7.

The V and J genes are TRBV5-1 and TRBJ1-5; D remains ambiguous. The V gene's germline CDR1 is SGHRS and CDR2 YFSETQ. Trimming stripped 0 bases from V and 4 bases from J, with 5 bases between. CDR3 size: 13 residues. The DNA of the CDR3 is TGCGCCAGCAGCTTGGGTCAGAATCAGCCCCAGCATTTT. It is translated as CASSLGQNQPQHF.

The chain recombines TRBV5-6 with TRBJ2-3; 9 nucleotides agree with TRBD2. Germline assignment: CDR1 SGHDT and CDR2 YYEEEE. This CDR3 has 18 amino acids. After removal of 0 bases from V and 0 bases from J, the junction contained 8 bases not matched to a gene. The CDR3 bases are TGTGCCAGCAGCTTGGTTGGGCTAGCGGGAACTAGCACAGATACGCAGTATTTT. Translation gives CASSLVGLAGTSTDTQYF.

V usage is TRBV25-1 and J usage is TRBJ2-5, with D uncertain. CDR3 length: 13 amino acids. V lost 10 bases to trimming and J lost 5 bases, with 17 bases between them. Germline CDR1 and CDR2: MGHDK and SYGVNS. In DNA form, the CDR3 reads TGTGCCACCACGCCGGGCCCTCGGGAGACCCAGTACTTC. It codes for CATTPGPRETQYF.

V usage is TRBV9 and J usage is TRBJ2-1; perhaps TRBD1 as D (6 bases). Germline V CDR1 and CDR2: SGDLS, YYNGEE. The germline V and J ends were trimmed by 0 bases and 8 bases, with 15 bases remaining between them. This CDR3 has 15 amino acids. The CDR3 DNA reads as TGTGCCAGCAGCGTAGGTGAAGGGGGAGAGTATGAGCAGTTCTTC. Its protein product is CASSVGEGGEYEQFF.

In DNA, the CDR3 is TGTGCCAGCAGCGTTGCACCCTTTCAGCCCCAGCATTTT. Its protein product is CASSVAPFQPQHF. V usage is TRBV9 and J usage is TRBJ1-5, with D uncertain. Between the trimmed V and J ends, which lost 2 bases and 6 bases, there was a span of 9 bases. Germline lookup yields CDR1 SGDLS and CDR2 YYNGEE. CDR3 length equals 13 residues.

V is TRBV2 and J is TRBJ2-7; no clear D gene. Per the germline V gene, CDR1 is SNHLY and CDR2 is FYNNEI. CDR3 length equals 14 residues. V lost 2 bases and J 4 bases, leaving 12 bases between the germline ends. The CDR3 protein is CASSERNGGYEQYF. The CDR3, as DNA: TGTGCCAGCAGTGAAAGGAACGGCGGTTACGAGCAGTACTTC.

V is TRBV10-3 and J is TRBJ2-7; TRBD1 might be the D (5 bases). CDR1 is ENHRY, CDR2 SYGVKD, per germline. V lost 4 bases, J lost 3 bases, and 10 bases lay in between. The CDR3 consists of 13 residues. The CDR3 protein is CAISGDSVYEQYF. CDR3 bases: TGTGCCATCAGTGGAGACAGCGTCTACGAGCAGTACTTC.

The chain is built from TRBV27 and TRBJ2-1, with D tentatively TRBD1 (5 bases). Per the germline V gene, CDR1 is MNHEY and CDR2 is SMNVEV (reference sequence). V lost 5 bases to trimming and J lost 4 bases, with 21 bases between them. The CDR3 has 17 amino acids. The CDR3 is CASSISTGLGPYNEQFF. CDR3 DNA sequence: TGTGCCAGCAGTATCTCCACAGGTCTGGGCCCTTACAATGAGCAGTTCTTC.

The chain has TRBV30 and TRBJ2-5, with TRBD2 matching 8 bases. This CDR3 contains 14 residues. The V segment lost 1 base and the J segment 2 bases; nucleotides outside the gene matches: 3. Germline CDR1 and CDR2: GTSNPN and SVGIG (reference sequence). This CDR3 reads CAWSELAVQETQYF. The DNA for the CDR3 is TGTGCCTGGAGTGAACTAGCGGTGCAAGAGACCCAGTACTTC.

This chain joins TRBV11-2 and TRBJ2-1, with a possible D match to TRBD1 (5 bases). Germline CDR1 is SGHAT and CDR2 is FQNNGV. Trimming took 2 bases from V and 9 from J, leaving 11 bases between them. CDR3 length: 13 residues. Here the CDR3 DNA reads TGTGCCAGCAGCTTAAGGGGCCCGGGTGAGCAGTTCTTC. Translated: CASSLRGPGEQFF. The whole variable domain, filled in from reference TRBV11-2 and TRBJ2-1, reads EAGVAQSPRYKIIEKRQSVAFWCNPISGHATLYWYQQILGQGPKLLIQFQNNGVVDDSQLPKDRFSAERLKGVDSTLKIQPAKLEDSAVYLCASSLRGPGEQFFGPGTRLTVL.

The V call is TRBV5-8, the J call TRBJ2-7; 8 nucleotides agree with TRBD1. The CDR3 runs to 14 residues. Germline values: CDR1 SGHTS, CDR2 YDEGEE. V lost 3 bases and J lost 4; bases outside the gene matches: 6. The CDR3 DNA follows: TGTGCCAGCAGCTCCGTCAGGGGGCGTTACGAGCAGTACTTC. Amino acid sequence: CASSSVRGRYEQYF.

V gene TRBV5-4 combines with J gene TRBJ2-7; 9 nucleotides agree with TRBD2. Germline V CDR1 and CDR2: SGHNT, YYREEE (reference sequence). V dropped 0 bases and J dropped 4; count of bases not matched to a gene: 5. This CDR3 region has 15 residues. The chain's CDR3 is CASSLAPSGIYEQYF. As DNA, the CDR3 is TGTGCCAGCAGCTTGGCCCCTAGCGGGATATACGAGCAGTACTTC.

This chain joins TRBV28 and TRBJ2-5, with 9 bases that match TRBD1. V lost 3 bases, J lost 4 bases, and 9 bases stayed unmatched. The CDR3 runs 16 residues. Per the germline V gene, CDR1 is MDHEN and CDR2 is SYDVKM. This CDR3 is CASSFRRGQGLETQYF. The CDR3, as DNA: TGTGCCAGCAGTTTCAGAAGAGGACAGGGGTTAGAGACCCAGTACTTC.

V usage is TRBV7-6 and J usage is TRBJ2-7, with 9 bases identical to TRBD1. This CDR3 region has 16 residues. Losses at the gene ends were 2 bases for V and 2 bases for J; bases not matched to a gene: 7. CDR1 is SGHVS, CDR2 FNYEAQ, per germline. The CDR3 sequence: CASSLRGTGSAYEQYF. CDR3 sequence (DNA): TGTGCCAGCAGCTTAAGAGGGACAGGGTCAGCCTACGAGCAGTACTTC.